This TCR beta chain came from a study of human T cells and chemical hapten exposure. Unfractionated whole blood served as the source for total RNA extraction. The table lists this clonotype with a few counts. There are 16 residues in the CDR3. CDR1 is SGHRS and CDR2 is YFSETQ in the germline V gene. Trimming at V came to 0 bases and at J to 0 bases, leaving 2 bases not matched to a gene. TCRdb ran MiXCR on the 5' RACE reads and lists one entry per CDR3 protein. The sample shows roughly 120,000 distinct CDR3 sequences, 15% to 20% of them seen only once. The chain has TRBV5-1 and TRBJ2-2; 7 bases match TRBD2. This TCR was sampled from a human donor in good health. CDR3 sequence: CASSLAGLANTGELFF. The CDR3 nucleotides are TGCGCCAGCAGCTTGGCCGGACTAGCGAACACCGGGGAGCTGTTTTTT.